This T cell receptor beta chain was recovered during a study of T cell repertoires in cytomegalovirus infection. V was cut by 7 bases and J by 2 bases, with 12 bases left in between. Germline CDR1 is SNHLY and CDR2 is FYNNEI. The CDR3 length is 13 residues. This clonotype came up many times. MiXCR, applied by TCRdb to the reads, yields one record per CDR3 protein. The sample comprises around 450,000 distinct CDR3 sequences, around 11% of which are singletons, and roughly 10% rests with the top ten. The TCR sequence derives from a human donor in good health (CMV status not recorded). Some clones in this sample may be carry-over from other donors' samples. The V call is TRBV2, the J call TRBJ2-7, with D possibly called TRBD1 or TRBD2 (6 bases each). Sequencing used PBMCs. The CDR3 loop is CASKRGGTYEQYF. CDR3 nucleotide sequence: TGTGCCAGCAAGAGAGGGGGGACCTACGAGCAGTACTTC.